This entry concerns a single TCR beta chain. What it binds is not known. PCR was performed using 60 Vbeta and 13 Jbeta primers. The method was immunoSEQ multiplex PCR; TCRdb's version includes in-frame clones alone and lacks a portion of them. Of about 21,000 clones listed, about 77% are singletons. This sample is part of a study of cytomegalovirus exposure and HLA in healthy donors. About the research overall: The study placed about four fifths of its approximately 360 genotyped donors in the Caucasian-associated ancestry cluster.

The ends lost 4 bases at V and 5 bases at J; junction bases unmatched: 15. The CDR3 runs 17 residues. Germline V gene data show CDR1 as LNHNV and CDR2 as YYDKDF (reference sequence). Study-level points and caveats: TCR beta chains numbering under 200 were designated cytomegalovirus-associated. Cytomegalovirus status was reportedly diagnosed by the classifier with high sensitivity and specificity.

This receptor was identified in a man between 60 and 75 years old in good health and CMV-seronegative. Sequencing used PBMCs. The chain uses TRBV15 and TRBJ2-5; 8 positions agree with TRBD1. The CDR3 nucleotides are TGTGCCACCAGCACACTCCGACAGGGGAGGTATATTGAGACCCAGTACTTC. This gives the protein CATSTLRQGRYIETQYF.